Below are 9 T cell receptor beta chains sequenced from a single sample in a study of human T cells and chemical hapten exposure. TCRdb redid the calling of the RACE reads with MiXCR, one entry per CDR3 protein. The sample consists of approximately 400,000 distinct CDR3 sequences, approximately 5.1% of them appearing once. Time point of the sample: pre-sensitization, week 0. This sample's treatment: therapeutic diphenylcyclopropenone sensitization with weekly scalp DPC. Source: whole blood, taken in connection with sensitization to the hapten diphenylcyclopropenone (DPC). These receptors were taken from a woman aged 45-65 years with alopecia areata. Some clones in this sample may be carry-over from other donors' samples.

This clonotype was seen ten or more times. The chain joins TRBV27 to TRBJ2-1, with 8 bases fitting TRBD2. CDR3 size: 15 residues. V dropped 6 bases and J dropped 8; count of bases not matched to a gene: 12. Germline V gives CDR1 MNHEY, CDR2 SMNVEV (reference sequence). CDR3 loop: CASRARAGVDDEQFF. CDR3 nucleotides: TGTGCCAGCAGGGCCCGAGCGGGGGTGGACGATGAGCAGTTCTTC.

The table lists this clonotype with many counts. V is TRBV29-1 and J is TRBJ2-1; D is unresolved. This CDR3 contains 12 residues. Trimming pared 4 bases from V and 3 bases from J, leaving 7 bases between. The germline V gene has CDR1 SQVTM and CDR2 ANQGSEA. CDR3 protein: CSVVIDYNEQFF. The DNA of the CDR3 is TGCAGCGTTGTAATAGACTACAATGAGCAGTTCTTC.

This clonotype occurred many times. This rearrangement joins TRBV2 to TRBJ2-5, with D tentatively TRBD1 (7 bases). The CDR3 runs to 14 residues. V lost 6 bases and J lost 5, with 16 bases in between. Germline values: CDR1 SNHLY, CDR2 FYNNEI. The CDR3 sequence is CASRRTGGSETQYF. The CDR3 coding sequence is TGTGCCAGCAGGCGGACAGGAGGGTCCGAGACCCAGTACTTC.

This clonotype has ten or more counts. The chain is built from TRBV24-1 and TRBJ2-2, with 14 nucleotides matching TRBD2. The CDR3 is made up of 18 amino acids. V was pared by 0 bases and J by 2 bases, with 1 base of the junction left unmatched. Germline-derived CDR1 and CDR2 are KGHDR and SFDVKD. CDR3 loop: CATSDLGLAGGNTGELFF. DNA for the CDR3: TGTGCCACCAGTGATTTGGGACTAGCGGGAGGTAACACCGGGGAGCTGTTTTTT.

In this sample, this clonotype turned up many times. The J gene is TRBJ2-7, the V gene TRBV28; tentatively, D is TRBD2 (6 bases). The V gene lost 6 bases and the J gene lost 8 bases, with 23 bases spanning the gap. The CDR3 spans 15 residues. Looked up from germline, CDR1 is MDHEN and CDR2 is SYDVKM. The CDR3 region has the DNA TGTGCCAGCAGCCGCGGGACTTCCAGATCTACGAAGCAGTACTTC. This translates into CASSRGTSRSTKQYF.

This clonotype was observed many times. The rearrangement links TRBV4-2 to TRBJ2-2; D not certain. V lost 3 bases, J lost 1 base, and 9 bases lay in between. The CDR3 extends over 15 amino acids. Germline V lookup: CDR1 LGHNA, CDR2 YNFKEQ. The CDR3 DNA reads as TGTGCCAGCAGCCACCACCTCAAGAACACCGGGGAGCTGTTTTTT. Its protein product is CASSHHLKNTGELFF.

This clonotype occurred a few times. The chain carries TRBV7-9 and TRBJ1-2; the D gene is possibly TRBD1 (5 bases). CDR1 and CDR2 (germline): SEHNR, FQNEAQ (reference sequence). The V end was cut by 7 bases, the J end by 6 bases, with 27 bases between. The CDR3 consists of 17 residues. This CDR3 reads CASTPSSGLGGYDGYTF. CDR3 in DNA: TGTGCCAGCACCCCATCATCCGGGCTTGGGGGTTATGATGGCTACACCTTC.

This clonotype appeared a few times. The rearrangement joins TRBV28 to TRBJ1-5; D is unclear. Deletions cut 5 bases from V and 6 bases from J, with 8 bases between. Germline V lookup: CDR1 MDHEN, CDR2 SYDVKM. The CDR3 contains 12 residues. The CDR3 loop reads CASSLTSQPQHF. Written as DNA, the CDR3 is TGTGCCAGCAGTCTGACGAGTCAGCCCCAGCATTTT.

In this sample, this clonotype turned up many times. The DNA of the CDR3 is TGTGCCATCAGTGGAAAGGTACGGGAGGCGAGCTCCTACGAGCAGTACTTC. It is translated as CAISGKVREASSYEQYF. This chain uses TRBV10-3 with TRBJ2-7, with TRBD2 identical over 7 bases. This CDR3 is 17 amino acids long. The J segment lost 0 bases and the V segment lost 4 bases, leaving 12 bases of the junction unmatched. CDR1 is ENHRY, CDR2 SYGVKD, per germline.